Listed here is a single TCR beta chain. Its cognate antigen is unknown. The data are from a study of T cells after yellow fever vaccination. Background on the study: Preparation of fractions with low cell numbers was performed using SMART-Seq v4 Ultra Low Input.

After removal of 2 bases from V and 7 bases from J, the junction contained 5 bases not matched to a gene. CDR1 is MRHNA and CDR2 is SNTAGT in the germline V gene. The CDR3 consists of 15 residues. Whole-study results and caveats: One caveat is that FACS-sorted repertoires could contain abundant clonotypes contaminating from the bulk population.

TCRdb independently ran MiXCR on the 5' RACE reads; one entry per CDR3 protein. Of about 300,000 distinct CDR3 sequences in the sample, under 9% were seen once. The sequencing used CD4+ T cells sorted from PBMCs, collected 5 days after the yellow fever booster vaccination. The clonotype comes from a man younger than 35 who received the YFV17D yellow fever vaccine. This chain uses TRBV6-4 with TRBJ2-1, with 10 bases lining up with TRBD2. CDR3 bases: TGTGCCAGCAGTGACCAGCGGGGGGGCCTGAATGAGCAGTTCTTC. Protein sequence: CASSDQRGGLNEQFF.